This T cell receptor (beta chain) was identified during a study of cytomegalovirus exposure and HLA in healthy donors. Germline values: CDR1 SNHLY, CDR2 FYNNEI. V was pared by 5 bases and J by 5 bases, with 12 bases between. There are 14 residues in the CDR3. This clone showed up just once. PCR involved 60 Vbeta and 13 Jbeta primers. Clones were sequenced by immunoSEQ multiplex PCR, and TCRdb holds only the in-frame ones, with some missing. The table shows 95,000 to 150,000 clones, with 60% to 85% occurring only once. V is TRBV2 and J is TRBJ1-4; D uncertain. This TCR was recovered from a female donor in good health and CMV-seronegative. The sample taken for sequencing was PBMCs. The CDR3 reads CASSMVRRNEKLFF. As DNA, the CDR3 is TGTGCCAGCAGTATGGTACGGCGGAATGAAAAACTGTTTTTT.